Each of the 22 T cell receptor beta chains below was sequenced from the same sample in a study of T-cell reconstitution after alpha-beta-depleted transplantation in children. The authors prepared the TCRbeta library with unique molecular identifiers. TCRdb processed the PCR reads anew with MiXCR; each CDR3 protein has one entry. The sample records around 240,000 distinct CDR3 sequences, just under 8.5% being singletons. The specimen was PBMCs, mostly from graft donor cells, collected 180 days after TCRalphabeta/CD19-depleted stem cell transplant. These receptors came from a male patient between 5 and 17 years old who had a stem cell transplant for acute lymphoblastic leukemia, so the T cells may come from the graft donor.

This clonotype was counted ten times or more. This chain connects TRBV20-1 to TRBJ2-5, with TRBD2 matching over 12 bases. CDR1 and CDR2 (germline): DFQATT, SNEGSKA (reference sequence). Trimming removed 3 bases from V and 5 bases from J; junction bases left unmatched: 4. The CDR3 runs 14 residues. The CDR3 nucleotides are TGCAGTGCTAGCGCTAGCGGGGGGGCCGAGACCCAGTACTTC. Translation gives CSASASGGAETQYF.

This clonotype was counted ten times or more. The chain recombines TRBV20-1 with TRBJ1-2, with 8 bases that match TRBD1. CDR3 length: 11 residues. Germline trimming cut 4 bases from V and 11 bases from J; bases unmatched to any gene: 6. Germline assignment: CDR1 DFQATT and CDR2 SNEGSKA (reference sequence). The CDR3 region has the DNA TGCAGTGCTACCGGGGACAGGAGATACACCTTC. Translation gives CSATGDRRYTF.

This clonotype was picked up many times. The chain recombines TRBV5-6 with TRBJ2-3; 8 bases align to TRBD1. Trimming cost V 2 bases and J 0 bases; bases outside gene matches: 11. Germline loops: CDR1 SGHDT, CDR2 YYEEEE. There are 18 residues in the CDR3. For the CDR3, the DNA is TGTGCCAGCAGCTTCGACAGGGGCCTGGGATGGAGCACAGATACGCAGTATTTT. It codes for CASSFDRGLGWSTDTQYF.

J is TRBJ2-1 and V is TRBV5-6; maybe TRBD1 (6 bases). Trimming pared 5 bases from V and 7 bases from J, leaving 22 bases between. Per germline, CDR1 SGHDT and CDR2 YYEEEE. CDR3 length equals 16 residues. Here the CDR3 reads CASRGFGGALRNEQFF. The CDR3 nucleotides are TGTGCCAGCAGAGGTTTTGGGGGCGCGTTAAGGAATGAGCAGTTCTTC.

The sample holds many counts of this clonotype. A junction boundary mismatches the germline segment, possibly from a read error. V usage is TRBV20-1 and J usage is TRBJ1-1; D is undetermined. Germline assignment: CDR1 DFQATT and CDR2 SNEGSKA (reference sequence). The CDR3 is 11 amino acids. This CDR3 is CSARENAEAFF. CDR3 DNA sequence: TGCAGTGCTAGGGAGAACGCTGAAGCTTTCTTT.

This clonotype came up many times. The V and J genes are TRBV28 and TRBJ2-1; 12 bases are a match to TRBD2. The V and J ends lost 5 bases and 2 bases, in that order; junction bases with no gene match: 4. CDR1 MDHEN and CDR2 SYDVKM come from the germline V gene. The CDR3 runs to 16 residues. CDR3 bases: TGTGCCAGCAGTCTTGGACTAGCGGGGCCCTACAATGAGCAGTTCTTC. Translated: CASSLGLAGPYNEQFF.

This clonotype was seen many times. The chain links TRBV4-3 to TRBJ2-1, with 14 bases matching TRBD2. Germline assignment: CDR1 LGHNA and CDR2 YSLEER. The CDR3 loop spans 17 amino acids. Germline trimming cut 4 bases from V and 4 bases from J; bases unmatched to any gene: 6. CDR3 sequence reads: CASSRGLAGGSYNEQFF. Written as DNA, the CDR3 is TGCGCCAGCAGCCGAGGACTAGCGGGGGGTTCGTACAATGAGCAGTTCTTC.

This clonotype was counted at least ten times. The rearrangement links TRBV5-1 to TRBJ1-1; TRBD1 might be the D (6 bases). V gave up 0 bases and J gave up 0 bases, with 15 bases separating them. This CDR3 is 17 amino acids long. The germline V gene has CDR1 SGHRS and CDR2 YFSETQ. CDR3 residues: CASSLGRGNNLNTEAFF. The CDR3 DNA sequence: TGCGCCAGCAGCTTGGGCAGGGGTAATAACCTGAACACTGAAGCTTTCTTT.

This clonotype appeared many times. The CDR3: CASSQGAGVGYGYTF. The CDR3 region has the DNA TGTGCCAGCAGCCAAGGGGCAGGGGTAGGCTATGGCTACACCTTC. The V gene is TRBV4-2, the J gene TRBJ1-2; a weak D match, TRBD1 (6 bases). This CDR3 comprises 15 residues. Trimming stripped 1 base from V and 4 bases from J, with 13 bases between. Germline CDR1 and CDR2: LGHNA and YNFKEQ.

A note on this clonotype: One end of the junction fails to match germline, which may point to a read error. The CDR3: CASSYRGTEPFF. The DNA of the CDR3 is TGTGCCAGCAGTTACAGGGGAACTGAACCTTTCTTT. The chain carries TRBV12-3 or TRBV12-4 and TRBJ1-1; 7 bases match TRBD1. This CDR3 spans 12 amino acids.

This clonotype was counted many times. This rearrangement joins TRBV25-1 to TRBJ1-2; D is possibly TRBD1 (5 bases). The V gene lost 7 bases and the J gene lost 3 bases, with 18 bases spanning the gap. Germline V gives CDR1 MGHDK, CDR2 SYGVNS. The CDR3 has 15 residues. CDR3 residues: CASTPGNWGDYGYTF. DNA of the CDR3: TGTGCCAGCACTCCCGGTAATTGGGGGGACTATGGCTACACCTTC.

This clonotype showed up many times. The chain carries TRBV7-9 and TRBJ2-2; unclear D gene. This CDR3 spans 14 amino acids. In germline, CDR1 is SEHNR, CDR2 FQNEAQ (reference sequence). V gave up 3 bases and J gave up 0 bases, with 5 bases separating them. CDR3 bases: TGTGCCAGCAGCTTTCAGGCGAACACCGGGGAGCTGTTTTTT. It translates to CASSFQANTGELFF.

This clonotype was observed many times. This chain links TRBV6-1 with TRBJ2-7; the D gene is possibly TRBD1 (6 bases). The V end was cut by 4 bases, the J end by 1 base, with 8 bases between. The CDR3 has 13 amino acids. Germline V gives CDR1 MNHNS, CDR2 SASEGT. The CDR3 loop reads CASSVTGSYEQYF. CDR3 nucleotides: TGTGCCAGCAGTGTGACAGGATCCTACGAGCAGTACTTC.

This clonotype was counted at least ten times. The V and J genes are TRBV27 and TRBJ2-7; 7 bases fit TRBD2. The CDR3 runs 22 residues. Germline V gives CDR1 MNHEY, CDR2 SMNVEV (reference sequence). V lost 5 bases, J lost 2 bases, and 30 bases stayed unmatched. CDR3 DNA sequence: TGTGCCAGCAGTCTAACTCCCCCTTCCCGGACTAGGAGAGTGTGGGCTGCCTACGAGCAGTACTTC. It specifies CASSLTPPSRTRRVWAAYEQYF.

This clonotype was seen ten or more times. The CDR3 region has the DNA TGTGCCAGCAGACCGAGACTAGCGGGGGGGCACGATGAGCAGTTCTTC. Translation: CASRPRLAGGHDEQFF. The chain links TRBV12-3 or TRBV12-4 to TRBJ2-1; 14 bases line up with TRBD2. The V gene end was trimmed by 6 bases and the J gene end by 8 bases; junction bases not matched to a gene: 9. The CDR3 covers 16 residues.

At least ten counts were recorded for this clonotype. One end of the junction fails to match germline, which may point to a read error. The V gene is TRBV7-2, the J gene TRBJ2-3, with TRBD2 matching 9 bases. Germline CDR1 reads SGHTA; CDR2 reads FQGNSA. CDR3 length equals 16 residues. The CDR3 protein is CASSVAGDRWTDTQYF. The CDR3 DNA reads TGTGCCAGCAGCGTAGCGGGAGATCGTTGGACAGATACGCAGTATTTT.

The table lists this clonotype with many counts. The CDR3 nucleotides are TGTGCCACCAGCAGAGATCCTCAGGGACTAGATTTGTTCTTC. It yields the protein CATSRDPQGLDLFF. V is TRBV15 and J is TRBJ2-1; 8 bases agree with TRBD2. CDR3 length equals 14 residues. The J segment lost 15 bases and the V segment lost 0 bases, leaving 10 bases of the junction unmatched. The germline CDR1 and CDR2 sequences are LNHNV and YYDKDF (reference sequence).

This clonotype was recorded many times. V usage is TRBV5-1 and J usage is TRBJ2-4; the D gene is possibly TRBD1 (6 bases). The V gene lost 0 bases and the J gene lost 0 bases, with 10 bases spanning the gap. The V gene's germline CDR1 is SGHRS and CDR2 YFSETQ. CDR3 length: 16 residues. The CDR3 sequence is CASSLGDILAKNIQYF. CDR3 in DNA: TGCGCCAGCAGCTTGGGGGACATCTTAGCCAAAAACATTCAGTACTTC.

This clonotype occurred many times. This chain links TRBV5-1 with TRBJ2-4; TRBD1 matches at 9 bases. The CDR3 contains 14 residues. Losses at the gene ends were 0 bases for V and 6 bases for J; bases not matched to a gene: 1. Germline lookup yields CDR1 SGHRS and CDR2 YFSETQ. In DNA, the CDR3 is TGCGCCAGCAGCTTGGAGGGACAGGGAAACATTCAGTACTTC. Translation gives CASSLEGQGNIQYF. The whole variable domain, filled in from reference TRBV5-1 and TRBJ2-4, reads KAGVTQTPRYLIKTRGQQVTLSCSPISGHRSVSWYQQTPGQGLQFLFEYFSETQRNKGNFPGRFSGRQFSNSRSEMNVSTLELGDSALYLCASSLEGQGNIQYFGAGTRLSVL.

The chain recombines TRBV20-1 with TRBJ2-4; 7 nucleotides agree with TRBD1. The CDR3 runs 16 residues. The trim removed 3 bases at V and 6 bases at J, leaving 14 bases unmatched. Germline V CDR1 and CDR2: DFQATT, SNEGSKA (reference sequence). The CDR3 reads CSASSSQGLGLNIQYF. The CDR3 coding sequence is TGCAGTGCTAGTTCGTCACAGGGGCTCGGACTAAACATTCAGTACTTC.

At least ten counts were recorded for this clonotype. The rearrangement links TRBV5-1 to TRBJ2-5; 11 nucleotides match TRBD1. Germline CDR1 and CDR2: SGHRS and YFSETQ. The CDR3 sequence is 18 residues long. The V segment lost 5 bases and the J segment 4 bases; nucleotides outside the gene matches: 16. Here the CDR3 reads CASRTPGQGVEGRETQYF. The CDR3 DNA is TGCGCCAGCAGGACCCCGGGACAGGGGGTGGAGGGGCGAGAGACCCAGTACTTC. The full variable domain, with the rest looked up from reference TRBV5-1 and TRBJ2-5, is KAGVTQTPRYLIKTRGQQVTLSCSPISGHRSVSWYQQTPGQGLQFLFEYFSETQRNKGNFPGRFSGRQFSNSRSEMNVSTLELGDSALYLCASRTPGQGVEGRETQYFGPGTRLLVL.

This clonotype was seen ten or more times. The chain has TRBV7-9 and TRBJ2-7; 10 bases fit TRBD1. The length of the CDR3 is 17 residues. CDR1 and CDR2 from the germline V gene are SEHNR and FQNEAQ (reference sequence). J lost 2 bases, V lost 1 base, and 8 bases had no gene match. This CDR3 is CASSLGFGQGETYEQYF. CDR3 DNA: TGTGCCAGCAGCTTAGGATTTGGACAGGGGGAAACCTACGAGCAGTACTTC. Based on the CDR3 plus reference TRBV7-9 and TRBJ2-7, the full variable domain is DTGVSQNPRHKITKRGQNVTFRCDPISEHNRLYWYRQTLGQGPEFLTYFQNEAQLEKSRLLSDRFSAERPKGSFSTLEIQRTEQGDSAMYLCASSLGFGQGETYEQYFGPGTRLTVT.